These T cell receptor beta chains were read from a single sample in a study of cytomegalovirus exposure and HLA in healthy donors. Only in-frame clones appear in the TCRdb table, and some are missing; sequencing was by immunoSEQ multiplex PCR. The sample lists about 130,000 clones; approximately 85% were seen once. Sequencing was performed on PBMCs. The receptors originated from a woman aged 30 to 39 in good health and CMV-seropositive. The CDR3 runs from the conserved cysteine through the conserved F or W. A D gene is named only where the DNA matches it firmly. Clone size, where shown, is once, few, many, or a class for clones that have expanded.

TRBD1,TRBV28,TRBJ1-2,.,TGTGCCAGCAGTCTCCTCCCGGACAGGGGGTATGGCTACACCTTC,CASSLLPDRGYGYTF
TRBD2,TRBV5-1,TRBJ2-1,few,TGCGCCAGCAGCCCCGGACTAGTAGGCAATGAGCAGTTCTTC,CASSPGLVGNEQFF
TRBD2,TRBV4-1,TRBJ2-3,.,TGCGCCAGCAGCCTCCAGACTAGCGGGAGCACAGATACGCAGTATTTT,CASSLQTSGSTDTQYF
TRBD2,TRBV2,TRBJ2-5,.,TGTGCCAGCAGCTCGGGAGGGCAAGAGACCCAGTACTTC,CASSSGGQETQYF
TRBD2,TRBV18,TRBJ2-1,few,TGTGCCAGCTCACCACCCATCCACGGGACTAGCGGGGGAGGGGAGCAGTTCTTC,CASSPPIHGTSGGGEQFF
.,TRBV7-3,TRBJ2-5,.,TGTGCCAGCAGCTTTACGGGAACAGAGACCCAGTACTTC,CASSFTGTETQYF
TRBD2,TRBV28,TRBJ2-2,once,TGTGCCAGCAGTTCCCCGGGACTAGCGGGATACACCGGGGAGCTGTTTTTT,CASSSPGLAGYTGELFF
.,TRBV20-1,TRBJ2-2,.,TGCAGTGCCGGGAGTAGCGGGGAGCTGTTTTTT,CSAGSSGELFF
.,TRBV29-1,TRBJ1-5,.,TGCAGCGTTGGGACAGACGGCAATCAGCCCCAGCATTTT,CSVGTDGNQPQHF
TRBD1,TRBV6-5,TRBJ1-2,.,TGTGCCAGCAGTTCACCCCGACAGGGAGGAGGCTACACCTTC,CASSSPRQGGGYTF
TRBD1,TRBV29-1,TRBJ1-3,.,TGCAGCGCGACAGGGGAGGTTGGAAACACCATATATTTT,CSATGEVGNTIYF
.,TRBV5-1,TRBJ2-3,.,TGCGCCAGCAGCTTGCAGGGCCCAAGCACAGATACGCAGTATTTT,CASSLQGPSTDTQYF
.,TRBV21-1,TRBJ2-4,.,TGTGCCAGCAGGGATGGAGGACAGAGATACTCTCTAGCCAAAAACATTCAGTACTTC,CASRDGGQRYSLAKNIQYF
.,TRBV28,TRBJ2-7,.,TGTGCCAGCAGTCGGGTGGACGGGAGAGTCTACGAGCAGTACTTC,CASSRVDGRVYEQYF
.,TRBV19,TRBJ1-5,.,TGTGCCAGTAGGGCAGGGTGGAATCAGCCCCAGCATTTT,CASRAGWNQPQHF
TRBD2,TRBV5-1,TRBJ2-1,.,TGCGCCAGCAGCTTGGGGCGTTTGCGGGAGGGGTACAATGAGCAGTTCTTC,CASSLGRLREGYNEQFF
.,TRBV19,TRBJ2-7,.,TGTGCCAGTAGTAGCGGGGCTCGCTCCTACGAGCAGTACTTC,CASSSGARSYEQYF
TRBD1,TRBV28,TRBJ1-1,.,TGTGCCGGACAGGGGGCGAACACTGAAGCTTTCTTT,CAGQGANTEAFF
TRBD1,TRBV5-4,TRBJ2-6,.,TGTGCCAGCAGCTCGACAGGGGCTGGGGCCAACGTCCCGACTTTC,CASSSTGAGANVPTF
TRBD1,TRBV28,TRBJ2-7,.,TGTGCCAGCAGTGCTCCGGGACAGGTATACGAGCAGTACTTC,CASSAPGQVYEQYF
TRBD2,TRBV19,TRBJ2-1,.,TGTGCCAGTAGTTACGGACTAGCGGGGGGCCTCCTGACCTACAATGAGCAGTTCTTC,CASSYGLAGGLLTYNEQFF
TRBD2,TRBV5-1,TRBJ2-3,.,TGCGCCAGCAGCTTGAATCTAGCGGGGGGAGATACGCAGTATTTT,CASSLNLAGGDTQYF
.,TRBV9,TRBJ1-4,.,TGTGCCAGCAGCCCCAGGACTAATGAAAAACTGTTTTTT,CASSPRTNEKLFF
TRBD1,TRBV18,TRBJ1-2,.,TGTGCCAGCTCACCAGGGACAGCTCTCAACTATGGCTACACCTTC,CASSPGTALNYGYTF
TRBD1,TRBV19,TRBJ1-1,.,TGTGCCAGTAGCGACAGGGCGAACACTGAAGCTTTCTTT,CASSDRANTEAFF
.,TRBV7-9,TRBJ1-1,.,TGTGCCAGCAGCGCTGGCGGGCCCTGGAAAGCTTTCTTT,CASSAGGPWKAFF
TRBD2,TRBV28,TRBJ2-1,.,TGTGCCAGCAGTGAGGGTGGTATGTGGGGGAGCGGGGGGGCAATCAATGAGCAGTTCTTC,CASSEGGMWGSGGAINEQFF